This TCR beta chain was observed in a study of blood T cells in healthy people across ages. Trimming took 0 bases from V and 1 from J, leaving 16 bases between them. The CDR3 consists of 19 residues. Germline CDR1 LGHNA, CDR2 YSLEER. A J-beta primer mix and a sample-barcoded 5' primer were used in a second PCR of about 7 to 12 cycles. Individual samples furnished no less than 3 million CDR3-containing paired-end reads apiece. From the 5' RACE reads, TCRdb called clonotypes with MiXCR, one entry per CDR3 protein. The top ten hold over 2% of the sample, which has over 1,500,000 distinct CDR3 sequences, around half seen once. This clonotype was found a few times.

The clonotype was recovered from a woman aged 35 to 49 in good health. The specimen was blood. The gene calls are TRBV4-3 and TRBJ2-6, with D unclear. The CDR3, as DNA: TGCGCCAGCAGCCAAGATATTGGCCCCCGGGCTTCTGGGGCCAACGTCCTGACTTTC. Encoded protein: CASSQDIGPRASGANVLTF.